This entry describes one T cell receptor (beta chain). Its antigen is unidentified. V shed 1 base and J shed 1 base, with 12 bases lying between them. The CDR3 totals 16 residues. Germline-derived CDR1 and CDR2 are LGHDT and YNNKEL (reference sequence). These data originate in a study of T-cell memory formation after mild COVID-19. Study results and limitations: CD4/CD8 balance characterized clones contracting day 15 to 85, and CD4+ skew characterized later expanders. Several responding clones turned up in pre-infection memory, indicating that cross-reactive memory may have taken part.

TCRdb reprocessed the 5' RACE reads via MiXCR and lists one record per CDR3 protein. The sample lists about 500,000 distinct CDR3 sequences, roughly 21% occurring once. This chain joins TRBV3-1 and TRBJ2-3; possible D gene TRBD2, 6 bases. The sequencing sample was made of PBMCs or a T cell subset sorted from them (not recorded which). This sequence was found in an adult woman who had mild COVID-19 (a few samples of this study predate the infection). Cell type and time point are not known. CDR3 amino acids: CASSQGSGGGTDTQYF. CDR3 nucleotides: TGTGCCAGCAGCCAAGGGTCTGGCGGGGGCACAGATACGCAGTATTTT.